This T cell receptor beta chain was obtained from a study of blood T cell repertoires in COVID-19 (dated by TCRdb to 2018 to 2021). Looking at the study overall: Samples from collaborators originated in the United States, Italy and Spain and spanned both the acute and convalescent phases of COVID-19. HLA class I and class II types, where available, came from metadata supplied by the sample provider rather than from assay-based typing. Nearly every sample came with metadata listing a de-identified subject ID, COVID-19 status, age in years and sex. The repertoires were released in a freely available public database meant as a resource for research on the immune response to SARS-CoV-2. Samples were obtained from the ongoing ImmuneRACE study (first 160 participants) and from 1,254 subjects provided by 6 global collaborators. Subjects who had been exposed to COVID-19, were actively infected with it, or had recovered from it provided the deeply sampled blood TCRbeta repertoires that made up the dataset. The prospective study material was composed of cDNA or gDNA derived from T cells, B-cell-depleted T cells, or PBMCs.

Spanning cysteine to phenylalanine, the CDR3 consists of 15 amino acids. Here the CDR3 DNA is all that survives: 45 bases in frame from base 1. CDR1 and CDR2 were assigned from the germline V gene (reference sequence) as LGHDT and YNNKEL. Relative to germline, V is 4 bases shorter and J is 0 bases shorter, with 10 bases between their ends. TCRbeta CDR3 regions were amplified from genomic DNA using the immunoSEQ Assay, a bias-controlled multiplex PCR. As for how the authors treated the data: The number of nucleated cells in each sample was estimated from the amplification of reference gene primers within the assay. Sequence reads were collapsed and filtered to measure the absolute abundance of every unique TCRbeta CDR3 rearrangement. For each sample, productive Simpson clonality was calculated as the square root of Simpson's diversity index across productive rearrangements. TCRdb retrieved this table from immuneACCESS and kept in-frame rearrangements only. Not all clones are present; in checked studies, unresolved V genes account for under half, and no reason is known for the remainder. The DNA was the basis for D and trimming; V, J and clone size are from that table. Present in this sample are approximately 220,000 clones, approximately 90% of which were seen just once. The ten largest account for around 2.6% of the sample.

Results the study describes overall, beyond this receptor: How much clinical and demographic metadata was included differed by source and by participant, and the metadata was provided uncurated.

In the prospective study, participants were roughly 18 to 100 years old, resided in fewer than 25 geographic areas of the United States, and were enrolled through a virtual design. In the prospective study, participants were assigned to cohorts based on the clinical history participants reported in a screening survey and a study questionnaire. ImmuneRACE Cohort 3 recovered participants were defined by two consecutive negative NP/OP PCR tests, healthcare professional clearance, or symptom resolution. Mobile phlebotomists in the prospective study collected whole blood, serum and a nasopharyngeal or oropharyngeal swab from every participant. Participants in the prospective study had the option to provide additional blood draws and questionnaires over an approximately 2-month period. Before DNA extraction, prospective study blood samples were shipped either frozen or at room temperature. To note about this clone: Its antigen target is currently unknown. No base quality information exists; no much larger clone differs at one position.

This TCR was recovered from a woman aged 30 to 39 who had recovered from COVID-19. Recombination linked TRBV3-1 (or the pseudogene TRBV3-2) to TRBJ1-5; no confident D gene assignment can be made. Input material: PBMCs or T cells enriched from blood (not recorded which). The CDR3: CASSPSSYSNQPQHF. The DNA sequence reads TGTGCCAGCAGCCCTTCTTCGTATAGCAATCAGCCCCAGCATTTT.